Below, 6 T cell receptor beta chains from the same sample are listed, as sequenced in a study of blood T cell repertoires in COVID-19. Generated by immunoSEQ multiplex PCR, the TCRdb table keeps only in-frame clones and is missing some. Here the sample spans around 300,000 clones, 88% being singletons. The specimen was PBMCs or T cells enriched from blood (not recorded which). The receptors here all came from a woman aged 45-60 years who had recovered from COVID-19.

V and J are TRBV20-1 and TRBJ2-7; no clear D gene. CDR3 length: 11 amino acids. CDR1 DFQATT and CDR2 SNEGSKA come from the germline V gene (reference sequence). CDR3 loop: CSPLGLYEQYF. CDR3 sequence (DNA): TGCAGCCCCCTGGGCCTCTACGAGCAGTACTTC.

The V gene is TRBV7-2, the J gene TRBJ2-2; D perhaps matches TRBD1 (5 bases). This CDR3 is 13 amino acids long. With 6 bases removed from V and 6 bases from J, the gap between germline ends came to 11 bases. Germline V gives CDR1 SGHTA, CDR2 FQGNSA. This chain's CDR3 is CASRIRGAGELFF. The CDR3 DNA reads as TGTGCCAGCAGAATAAGGGGTGCCGGGGAGCTGTTTTTT.

This clone appeared a single time. The V and J genes are TRBV2 and TRBJ2-5; D gene uncertain. This CDR3 comprises 12 residues. Germline V CDR1 and CDR2: SNHLY, FYNNEI. V gave up 8 bases and J gave up 5 bases, with 12 bases separating them. CDR3 nucleotides: TGTGCCAGCGAGCTGGTCGGGGAGACCCAGTACTTC. This codes for CASELVGETQYF.

This CDR3 is CASSRPGSSYNSPLHF. For the CDR3, the DNA is TGTGCCAGCAGTCGTCCCGGGAGCTCCTATAATTCACCCCTCCACTTT. The rearrangement joins TRBV28 to TRBJ1-6, with D unresolved. This CDR3 has 16 residues. With 5 bases removed from V and 0 bases from J, the gap between germline ends came to 11 bases. CDR1 is MDHEN, CDR2 SYDVKM, per germline.

The table lists this clone with a count of one. V is TRBV19 and J is TRBJ1-5, with TRBD1 identical over 7 bases. From germline, CDR1 is LNHDA and CDR2 SQIVND (reference sequence). V lost 4 bases, J lost 6 bases, and 6 bases stayed unmatched. The CDR3 extends over 14 amino acids. The CDR3 reads CASSSDRVGQPQHF. CDR3 DNA: TGTGCCAGTAGTAGCGACAGGGTGGGTCAGCCCCAGCATTTT.

The rearrangement uses TRBV18 and TRBJ2-7; perhaps TRBD1 as D (6 bases). From germline, CDR1 is KGHSH and CDR2 LQKENI. Trimming took off 3 bases at V and 0 bases at J, with 12 bases between the two ends. This CDR3 is 15 amino acids long. For the CDR3, the DNA is TGTGCCAGCTCACCGGCGACAGGCGGCTCCTACGAGCAGTACTTC. This gives the protein CASSPATGGSYEQYF.